The 14 T cell receptor beta chains given below trace back to one sample, sequenced in a study of T cell responses to AZD1222 COVID-19 vaccine. Libraries were prepared by immunoSEQ multiplex PCR; TCRdb keeps only in-frame clonotypes and omits some of them. The sample has about 160,000 clones, roughly nine tenths seen once. The sample in question was peripheral blood, obtained 28 days after the second AZD1222 dose. The source is an adult who received the AZD1222 COVID-19 vaccine.

In DNA, the CDR3 is TGTGCCAGCAGTTACGGGGACAGGCAGCCCCAGCATTTT. This sequence encodes CASSYGDRQPQHF. V and J are TRBV6-5 and TRBJ1-5, with 8 bases lining up with TRBD1. Germline lookup yields CDR1 MNHEY and CDR2 SVGAGI. This CDR3 spans 13 amino acids. Trimming removed 2 bases from V and 7 bases from J; junction bases left unmatched: 1.

V is TRBV9 and J is TRBJ2-7; TRBD1 agrees at 7 bases. V lost 0 bases to trimming and J lost 5 bases; unmatched junction nucleotides: 8. CDR3 size: 15 residues. Germline V gene lookup returns CDR1 SGDLS and CDR2 YYNGEE. CDR3 region: CASSVEGTGVHEQYF. The CDR3 coding sequence is TGTGCCAGCAGCGTAGAAGGAACAGGGGTTCACGAGCAGTACTTC.

The gene calls are TRBV3-1 (or the pseudogene TRBV3-2) and TRBJ2-2; a weak D match, TRBD2 (5 bases). The CDR3 has 16 amino acids. Trimming removed 0 bases from V and 6 bases from J, with 14 bases in between. CDR1 LGHDT and CDR2 YNNKEL come from the germline V gene (reference sequence). CDR3 coding DNA: TGTGCCAGCAGCCAAGATTTAGTGTCCGGGGCCGGGGAGCTGTTTTTT. Translation: CASSQDLVSGAGELFF.

The chain joins TRBV7-9 to TRBJ1-1; D gene uncertain. V lost 5 bases to trimming and J lost 10 bases, with 17 bases between them. This CDR3 region has 13 residues. Germline V gives CDR1 SEHNR, CDR2 FQNEAQ (reference sequence). CDR3 sequence (DNA): TGTGCCAGCAGCGTTACGGATTACACCGGAGCTTTCTTT. Encoded protein: CASSVTDYTGAFF.

The chain joins TRBV2 to TRBJ2-5; D is undetermined. The ends were cut back, 2 bases at V and 4 bases at J, with 11 bases in the middle. This CDR3 is built from 14 residues. In germline, CDR1 is SNHLY, CDR2 FYNNEI. Here the CDR3 reads CASSESSRIETQYF. CDR3 nucleotide sequence: TGTGCCAGCAGTGAAAGTTCAAGGATAGAGACCCAGTACTTC.

The rearrangement links TRBV27 to TRBJ1-5; TRBD1 aligns across 8 bases. This CDR3 has 14 amino acids. The ends lost 6 bases at V and 2 bases at J; junction bases unmatched: 3. Germline V gene sequence: CDR1 MNHEY, CDR2 SMNVEV (reference sequence). In DNA, the CDR3 is TGTGCCAGCAGGATGACAGGGGGCAATCAGCCCCAGCATTTT. Encoded protein: CASRMTGGNQPQHF.

The chain is built from TRBV10-3 and TRBJ1-2; 8 nucleotides align to TRBD1. Germline lookup yields CDR1 ENHRY and CDR2 SYGVKD. This CDR3 has 13 amino acids. Trimming cost V 6 bases and J 5 bases; bases outside gene matches: 5. In nucleotides, the CDR3 is TGTGCCATCAGGGAGACAGGGGTGTATGGCTACACCTTC. This gives the protein CAIRETGVYGYTF.

The chain employs TRBV19 and TRBJ1-2; 7 positions agree with TRBD1. Looked up from germline, CDR1 is LNHDA and CDR2 is SQIVND (reference sequence). This CDR3 has 15 amino acids. V gave up 3 bases and J gave up 2 bases; unmatched junction bases: 6. This chain's CDR3 is CASSIRTGLNYGYTF. As DNA, the CDR3 is TGTGCCAGTAGTATCCGGACAGGCCTAAACTATGGCTACACCTTC.

This clone appeared a single time. The gene calls are TRBV3-1 (or the pseudogene TRBV3-2) and TRBJ2-2; D may be TRBD2 (5 bases). Germline CDR1 reads LGHDT; CDR2 reads YNNKEL (reference sequence). This CDR3 comprises 13 residues. Trimming took off 2 bases at V and 6 bases at J, with 7 bases between the two ends. Here the CDR3 reads CASSQSAAGELFF. CDR3 DNA sequence: TGTGCCAGCAGCCAATCAGCGGCCGGGGAGCTGTTTTTT.

V usage is TRBV18 and J usage is TRBJ2-2; D unresolved. Germline lookup yields CDR1 KGHSH and CDR2 LQKENI. The CDR3 totals 13 residues. V lost 3 bases, J lost 3 bases, and 5 bases lay in between. The CDR3 DNA reads TGTGCCAGCTCACCCCGGGACACCGGGGAGCTGTTTTTT. Translation: CASSPRDTGELFF.

The rearrangement links TRBV29-1 to TRBJ1-5; a possible D gene is TRBD1 (6 bases). Trimming removed 4 bases at V and 6 bases at J, with 13 bases between. The CDR3 is 13 residues long. CDR1 is SQVTM, CDR2 ANQGSEA, per germline. The CDR3 region is CSVGSGAGQPQHF. The DNA of the CDR3 is TGCAGCGTTGGCTCAGGGGCCGGTCAGCCCCAGCATTTT.

This clone has only a few counts. The chain links TRBV3-1 (or the pseudogene TRBV3-2) to TRBJ1-2; D is possibly TRBD1 (6 bases). Trimming left V 5 bases short and J 7 bases short, with 17 bases between. Per germline, CDR1 LGHDT and CDR2 YNNKEL (reference sequence). This CDR3 comprises 14 residues. The CDR3 sequence: CASSSDGTLGGYTF. CDR3 coding DNA: TGTGCCAGCAGCAGCGACGGGACATTAGGTGGCTACACCTTC.

The V call is TRBV19, the J call TRBJ2-5; D gene uncertain. The CDR3 has 13 amino acids. V shed 5 bases and J shed 5 bases, with 12 bases lying between them. Germline V CDR1 and CDR2: LNHDA, SQIVND (reference sequence). The CDR3 sequence is CASSSLTRETQYF. Written as DNA, the CDR3 is TGTGCCAGTAGTTCTCTAACTCGGGAGACCCAGTACTTC.

This chain links TRBV21-1 with TRBJ1-1; TRBD1 reflects the table's D call only, with no check against the DNA. TRBV21-1 is a documented pseudogene. This CDR3 region has 11 residues. The CDR3 loop is CASSQPFGAFF. In DNA, the CDR3 is TGTGCCAGCAGCCAACCGTTTGGCGCTTTCTTT.